This TCR beta chain was found in a study of CD8 T cells in Susac syndrome. Study conclusions and caveats: The CD4+ T cell repertoires from Susac syndrome exhibited no clonal expansion.

Between the trimmed V and J ends, which lost 3 bases and 5 bases, there was a span of 14 bases. CDR1 is SGHDT, CDR2 YYEEEE, per germline. The CDR3 contains 14 residues. Turning to this clonotype: Its antigen is currently unknown.

The RNA input was about 0.45 to 1 ug, and it was reverse transcribed with random hexamers. TCR beta CDR3 was amplified by immunoSEQ multiplex PCR. This amplification extended across 54 Vbeta and 13 Jbeta segments. TCRdb processed the immunoSEQ multiplex PCR reads anew with MiXCR; each CDR3 protein has one entry. The data show about 160,000 distinct CDR3 sequences, about 96% seen once. The sequence came from a human donor with Susac syndrome. Material for sequencing was CD4+ T cells from PBMCs. The chain joins TRBV5-6 to TRBJ2-5; D gene uncertain. The CDR3, as DNA: TGTGCCAGCAGCTCGCCGGGCCTCCGGGAGACCCAGTACTTC. Translation: CASSSPGLRETQYF.